Listed here are 5 T cell receptor beta chains from one sample, sequenced in a study of blood T cell repertoires in COVID-19 (TCRdb year 2020). The library relied on the immunoSEQ multiplex PCR assay. Sourced from immuneACCESS, this table was stored by TCRdb with only in-frame sequences that have V and J called. A share of the clones is absent; for the studies checked, an unresolved V gene accounts for under half, and the remainder has no known explanation. Present in this sample are about 200,000 clones, over 80% of which were seen just once. Of the sample, about 1.2% is held by the ten largest clones. The specimen was PBMCs or T cells enriched from blood (not recorded which). These receptors all come from a man younger than 45 who had recovered from COVID-19.

The chain combines TRBV5-1 with TRBJ1-1; tentative D call: TRBD1 (5 bases). Germline lookup yields CDR1 SGHRS and CDR2 YFSETQ. V dropped 2 bases and J dropped 3 bases, with 17 bases sitting between them. The CDR3 runs 16 residues. The CDR3 DNA reads TGCGCCAGCAGCTTAGGACGGTTGGGGGGTGACACTGAAGCTTTCTTT. Its protein is CASSLGRLGGDTEAFF.

This clone was observed a single time. The V and J genes are TRBV27 and TRBJ2-3; 9 nucleotides agree with TRBD2. The junction had 4 bases not matched to a gene; V was cut back by 3 bases and J by 0 bases. Per the germline V gene, CDR1 is MNHEY and CDR2 is SMNVEV (reference sequence). The CDR3 spans 16 residues. The CDR3, as DNA: TGTGCCAGCAGTTTCCTCAGCGGGGGGAGCACAGATACGCAGTATTTT. It encodes CASSFLSGGSTDTQYF.

The CDR3: CASTSTGELFF. CDR3 nucleotides: TGTGCCAGCACGAGCACCGGGGAGCTGTTTTTT. The rearrangement joins TRBV7-2 to TRBJ2-2, with D hard to call. Trimming shortened V by 7 bases and J by 4 bases, and 4 bases separated the two germline ends. CDR3 length: 11 residues. Germline CDR1 and CDR2: SGHTA and FQGNSA. Full variable domain (missing parts from reference TRBV7-2 and TRBJ2-2): GAGVSQSPSNKVTEKGKDVELRCDPISGHTALYWYRQSLGQGLEFLIYFQGNSAPDKSGLPSDRFSAERTGGSVSTLTIQRTQQEDSAVYLCASTSTGELFFGEGSRLTVL.

The chain combines TRBV19 with TRBJ2-7, with 10 positions matching TRBD2. CDR1 and CDR2 (germline): LNHDA, SQIVND (reference sequence). The CDR3 is 14 residues long. V lost 4 bases, J lost 6 bases, and 6 bases stayed unmatched. The CDR3 nucleotides are TGTGCCAGTAGTAGAAAAGCGGGGGGGCTCGAGCAGTACTTC. This codes for CASSRKAGGLEQYF.

The rearrangement links TRBV9 to TRBJ2-1; TRBD1 might be the D (6 bases). The CDR3 runs 15 residues. Trimming pared 4 bases from V and 2 bases from J, leaving 13 bases between. Germline assignment: CDR1 SGDLS and CDR2 YYNGEE. The CDR3 protein is CASSPQGQPYNEQFF. CDR3 sequence (DNA): TGTGCCAGCAGCCCCCAGGGGCAGCCCTACAATGAGCAGTTCTTC. Complete variable domain (other parts from reference TRBV9 and TRBJ2-1): DSGVTQTPKHLITATGQRVTLRCSPRSGDLSVYWYQQSLDQGLQFLIQYYNGEERAKGNILERFSAQQFPDLHSELNLSSLELGDSALYFCASSPQGQPYNEQFFGPGTRLTVL.